Each of the 3 T cell receptor beta chains below was sequenced from the same sample in a study of CD8 T cells in Susac syndrome. The RNA, roughly 0.45 to 1 ug, was put through reverse transcription using random hexamers. A single record per CDR3 protein comes from TCRdb applying MiXCR to the immunoSEQ multiplex PCR reads. The table records about 130,000 distinct CDR3 sequences, just under 95% of them present only once. Material for sequencing was CD8+ T cells from PBMCs. Receptors originate from a human donor with Susac syndrome.

This clonotype was detected once. This rearrangement joins TRBV12-3 or TRBV12-4 to TRBJ1-1; TRBD1 matches at 7 bases. The CDR3 consists of 15 residues. J was trimmed by 0 bases and V by 6 bases; bases with no gene match: 7. The CDR3 bases are TGTGCCAGCAGCCAGACAGGGAACATGAACACTGAAGCTTTCTTT. As protein: CASSQTGNMNTEAFF.

The chain is built from TRBV7-6 and TRBJ1-4, with D possibly being TRBD1 (5 bases). V lost 2 bases, J lost 6 bases, and 13 bases lay in between. The CDR3 loop spans 15 amino acids. Germline loops: CDR1 SGHVS, CDR2 FNYEAQ. The CDR3 DNA sequence: TGTGCCAGCAGCTTAAGTCCAGGGATTTATGAAAAACTGTTTTTT. It encodes CASSLSPGIYEKLFF.

The chain carries TRBV7-3 and TRBJ2-1, with D perhaps matching TRBD2 (5 bases). The V end was cut by 5 bases, the J end by 8 bases, with 16 bases between. In germline, CDR1 is SGHTA, CDR2 FQGTGA. The CDR3 runs 14 residues. CDR3 coding DNA: TGTGCCAGCAGCCACGGATCCGGGGTCGATGAGCAGTTCTTC. Translation gives CASSHGSGVDEQFF.